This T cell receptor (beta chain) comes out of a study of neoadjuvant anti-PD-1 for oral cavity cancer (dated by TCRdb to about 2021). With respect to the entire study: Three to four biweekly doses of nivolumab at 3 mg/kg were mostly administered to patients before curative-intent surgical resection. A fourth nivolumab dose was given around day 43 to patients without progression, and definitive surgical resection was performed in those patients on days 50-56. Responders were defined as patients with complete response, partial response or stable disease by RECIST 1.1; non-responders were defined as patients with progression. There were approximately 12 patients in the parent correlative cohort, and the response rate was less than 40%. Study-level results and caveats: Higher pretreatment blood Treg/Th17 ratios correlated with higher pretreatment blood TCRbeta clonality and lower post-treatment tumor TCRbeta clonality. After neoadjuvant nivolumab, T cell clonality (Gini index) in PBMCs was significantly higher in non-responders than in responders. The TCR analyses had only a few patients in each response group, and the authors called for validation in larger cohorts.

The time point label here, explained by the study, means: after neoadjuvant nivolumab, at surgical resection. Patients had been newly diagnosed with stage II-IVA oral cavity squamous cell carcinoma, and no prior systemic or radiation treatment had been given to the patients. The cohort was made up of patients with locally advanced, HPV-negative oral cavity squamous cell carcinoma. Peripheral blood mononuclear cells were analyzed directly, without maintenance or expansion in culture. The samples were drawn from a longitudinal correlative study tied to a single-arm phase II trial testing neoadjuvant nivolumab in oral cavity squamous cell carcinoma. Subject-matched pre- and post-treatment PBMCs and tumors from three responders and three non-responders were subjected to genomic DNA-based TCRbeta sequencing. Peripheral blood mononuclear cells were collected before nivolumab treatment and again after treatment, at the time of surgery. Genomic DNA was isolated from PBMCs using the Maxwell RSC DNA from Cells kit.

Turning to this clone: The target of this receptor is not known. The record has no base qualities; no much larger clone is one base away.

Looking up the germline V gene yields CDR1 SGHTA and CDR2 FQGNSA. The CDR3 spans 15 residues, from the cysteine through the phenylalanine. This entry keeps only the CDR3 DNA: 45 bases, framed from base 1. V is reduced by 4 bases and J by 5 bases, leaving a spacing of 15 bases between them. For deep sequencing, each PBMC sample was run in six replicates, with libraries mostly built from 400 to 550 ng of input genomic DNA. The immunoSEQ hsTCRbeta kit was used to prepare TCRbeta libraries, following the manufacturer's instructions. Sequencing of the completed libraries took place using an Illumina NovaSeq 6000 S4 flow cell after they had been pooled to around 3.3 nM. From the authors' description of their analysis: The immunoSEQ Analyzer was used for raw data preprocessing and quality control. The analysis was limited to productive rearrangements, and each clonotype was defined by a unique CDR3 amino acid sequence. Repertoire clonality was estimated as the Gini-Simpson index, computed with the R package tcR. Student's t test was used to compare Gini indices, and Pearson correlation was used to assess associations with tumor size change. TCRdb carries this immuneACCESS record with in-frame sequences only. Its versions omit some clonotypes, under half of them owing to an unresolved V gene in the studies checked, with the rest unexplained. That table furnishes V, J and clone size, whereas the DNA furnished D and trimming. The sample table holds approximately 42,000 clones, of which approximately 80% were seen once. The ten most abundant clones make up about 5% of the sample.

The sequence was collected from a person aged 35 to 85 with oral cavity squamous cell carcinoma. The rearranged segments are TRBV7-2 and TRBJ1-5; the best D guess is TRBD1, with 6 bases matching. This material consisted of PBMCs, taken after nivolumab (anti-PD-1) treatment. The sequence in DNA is TGTGCCAGCAGCTCCGTTACAGGGATTCATCAGCCCCAGCATTTT. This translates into CASSSVTGIHQPQHF.